This TCR beta chain was sequenced in a study of blood T cell repertoires in COVID-19. In the study overall: Samples of COVID-19 (acute and convalescent) were obtained from the United States, Italy and Spain. Sources were T cells, B-cell-depleted T cells, or PBMCs; the material itself was cDNA or gDNA.

Under the authors' procedure: It was from reference gene primer amplification that nucleated cell counts were estimated. The protocol was immunoSEQ multiplex PCR, while the TCRdb copy is restricted to in-frame clones and leaves out a portion. V, J and clone size reflect that table, while D and trimming were determined from the DNA. Of approximately 88,000 clones in the sample, over 65% were seen once. CDR3 length: 14 residues. In germline, CDR1 is LGHDT, CDR2 YNNKEL (reference sequence). The V gene lost 7 bases and the J gene lost 3 bases, with 15 bases spanning the gap. Sequencing was performed on peripheral blood. The receptor's source is a human donor in a cohort sampled during active COVID-19. V gene TRBV3-1 (or the pseudogene TRBV3-2) combines with J gene TRBJ2-5, with TRBD1 as a possible D gene (5 bases). The CDR3 is CASIRGKGEETQYF. The CDR3 DNA reads as TGTGCCAGCATCCGCGGTAAAGGGGAAGAGACCCAGTACTTC.